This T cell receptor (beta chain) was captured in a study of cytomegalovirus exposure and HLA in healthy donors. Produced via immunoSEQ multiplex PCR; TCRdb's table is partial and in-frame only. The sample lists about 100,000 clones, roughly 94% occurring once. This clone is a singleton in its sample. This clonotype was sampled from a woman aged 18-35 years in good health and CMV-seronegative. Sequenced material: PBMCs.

Here the CDR3 DNA reads TGTGCCAGCAGCCCAGCCTCGGGACTAGCCCACGAGCAGTACTTC. Translation gives CASSPASGLAHEQYF. V gene TRBV7-8 combines with J gene TRBJ2-7, with 9 bases identical to TRBD2. With V trimmed by 5 bases and J by 5 bases, 10 bases remained unmatched. Germline CDR1 reads SGHVS; CDR2 reads FQNEAQ. The length of the CDR3 is 15 residues.